This is a list of T cell receptor beta chains from one sample in a study of beta chain features in type 1 diabetes. Sequencing used immunoSEQ multiplex PCR; TCRdb keeps in-frame clones, though not all of them. Counted here are about 930,000 clones, roughly 15% occurring once; the ten biggest clones make up 0.02% to 0.025%. Sequencing was done on a sample of naive CD4+ T cells from blood. Source of these receptors: a woman aged 18-29 years in good health. Both conserved end residues are trimmed from each CDR3. The order of the fields is V gene, CDR3 protein.

>TRBV27
ASSPLAGRNTGELF
>TRBV10-3
AISEGPETQY
>TRBV11-1
ASSSRQGSFTEAF
>TRBV7-9
ASTSTTADEKLF
>TRBV4-3
ASSQDLAGTVYNEQF
>TRBV15
ATSRDQGRGEQF
>TRBV6-6
ASEGTGPAREQY
>TRBV19
ASRSASAYEQY
>TRBV7-3
ASSRQGRGDEQF
>TRBV5-8
ASSLGPTGELF
>TRBV5-4
ASSPDRGRTHEQY
>TRBV9
ASSVERQGFGYT
>TRBV7-9
ASSAGQVVQPQH
>TRBV19
ATALGTYNEQF
>TRBV21-1
ASSIGQLQETQY
>TRBV7-8
ASSDRGISGANVLT
>TRBV27
ASSPRQGPYGYT
>TRBV10-3
AISESGSHTGELF
>TRBV7-9
ASSFSITQKAF
>TRBV7-9
ASSLASGFQKQY
>TRBV2
ASSVQSLSYGYT
>TRBV4-1
ASSQTGELF
>TRBV25-1
ASSDPGQGDYGYT
>TRBV4-3
ASSQGGQREVGEQY
>TRBV10-3
AIQSGEYGINTGELF
>TRBV7-7
ASSLAPGAGELF
>TRBV19
ASSISRNQPQH
>TRBV7-9
ASSLGVYSYEQY